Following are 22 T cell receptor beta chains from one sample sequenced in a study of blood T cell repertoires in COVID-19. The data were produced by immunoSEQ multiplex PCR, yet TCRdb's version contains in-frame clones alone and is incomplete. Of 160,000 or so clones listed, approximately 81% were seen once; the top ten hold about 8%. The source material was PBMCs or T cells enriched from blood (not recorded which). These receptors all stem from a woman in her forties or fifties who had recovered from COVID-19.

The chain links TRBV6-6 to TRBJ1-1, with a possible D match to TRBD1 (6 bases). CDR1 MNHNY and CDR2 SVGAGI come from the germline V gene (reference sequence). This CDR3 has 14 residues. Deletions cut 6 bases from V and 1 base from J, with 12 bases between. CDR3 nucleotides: TGTGCCAGCAGCCCTGGACAGACGAACACTGAAGCTTTCTTT. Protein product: CASSPGQTNTEAFF.

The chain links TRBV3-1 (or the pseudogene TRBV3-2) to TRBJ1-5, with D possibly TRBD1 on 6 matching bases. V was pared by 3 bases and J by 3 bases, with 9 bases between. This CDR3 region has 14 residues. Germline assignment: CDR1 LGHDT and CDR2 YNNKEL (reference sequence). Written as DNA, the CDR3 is TGTGCCAGCAGCCAGGGGACACTCAATCAGCCCCAGCATTTT. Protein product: CASSQGTLNQPQHF.

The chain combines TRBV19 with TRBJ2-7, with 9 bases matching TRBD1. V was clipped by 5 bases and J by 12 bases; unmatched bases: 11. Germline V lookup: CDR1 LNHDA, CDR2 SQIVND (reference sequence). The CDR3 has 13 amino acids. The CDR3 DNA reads TGTGCCAGTAGTCAACAGAAACAGGGGGCGGTGTACTTC. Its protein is CASSQQKQGAVYF. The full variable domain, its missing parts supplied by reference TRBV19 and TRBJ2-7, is DGGITQSPKYLFRKEGQNVTLSCEQNLNHDAMYWYRQDPGQGLRLIYYSQIVNDFQKGDIAEGYSVSREKKESFPLTVTSAQKNPTAFYLCASSQQKQGAVYFGPGTRLTVT.

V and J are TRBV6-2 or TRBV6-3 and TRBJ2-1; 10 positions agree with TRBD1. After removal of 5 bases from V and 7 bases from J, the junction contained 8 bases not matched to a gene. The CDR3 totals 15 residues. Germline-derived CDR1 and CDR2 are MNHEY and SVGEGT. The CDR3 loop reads CASSPTGGAGNEQFF. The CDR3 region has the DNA TGTGCCAGCAGTCCGACAGGGGGCGCGGGGAATGAGCAGTTCTTC.

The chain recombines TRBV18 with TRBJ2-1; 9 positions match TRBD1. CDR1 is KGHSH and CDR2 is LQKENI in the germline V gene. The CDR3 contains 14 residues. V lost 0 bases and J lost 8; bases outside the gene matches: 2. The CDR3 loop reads CASSPPQGAHEQFF. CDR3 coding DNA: TGTGCCAGCTCACCACCACAGGGGGCCCATGAGCAGTTCTTC.

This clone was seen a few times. As DNA, the CDR3 is TGTGCCAGTAGCTCACAGGGGGCGTTTTCTCATGGCTACACCTTC. The encoded protein is CASSSQGAFSHGYTF. The rearrangement joins TRBV19 to TRBJ1-2; 9 bases map to TRBD1. Germline V lookup: CDR1 LNHDA, CDR2 SQIVND (reference sequence). This CDR3 region has 15 residues. The V and J ends lost 6 bases and 6 bases, in that order; junction bases with no gene match: 11.

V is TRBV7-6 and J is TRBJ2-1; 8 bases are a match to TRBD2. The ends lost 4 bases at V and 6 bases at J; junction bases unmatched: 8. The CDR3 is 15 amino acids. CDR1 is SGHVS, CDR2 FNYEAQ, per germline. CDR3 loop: CASSSLAGPINEQFF. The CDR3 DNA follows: TGTGCCAGCAGCTCATTAGCGGGACCGATCAATGAGCAGTTCTTC.

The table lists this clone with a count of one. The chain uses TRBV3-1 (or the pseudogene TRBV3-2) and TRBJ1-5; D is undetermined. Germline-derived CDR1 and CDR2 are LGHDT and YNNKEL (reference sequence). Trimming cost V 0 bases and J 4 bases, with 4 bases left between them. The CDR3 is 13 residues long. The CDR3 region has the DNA TGTGCCAGCAGCCAAGACAGAAATCAGCCCCAGCATTTT. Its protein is CASSQDRNQPQHF.

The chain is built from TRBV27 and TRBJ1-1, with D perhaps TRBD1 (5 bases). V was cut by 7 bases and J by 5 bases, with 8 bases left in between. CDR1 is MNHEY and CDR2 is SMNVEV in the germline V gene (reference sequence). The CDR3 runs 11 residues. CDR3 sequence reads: CASIKGTEAFF. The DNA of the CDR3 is TGTGCCAGCATCAAGGGGACTGAAGCTTTCTTT.

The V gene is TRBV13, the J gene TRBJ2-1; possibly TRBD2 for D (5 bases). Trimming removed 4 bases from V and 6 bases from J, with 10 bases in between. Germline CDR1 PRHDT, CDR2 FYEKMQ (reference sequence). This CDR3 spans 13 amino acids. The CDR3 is CASSSKRFNEQFF. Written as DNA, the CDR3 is TGTGCCAGCAGCTCGAAGCGGTTCAATGAGCAGTTCTTC.

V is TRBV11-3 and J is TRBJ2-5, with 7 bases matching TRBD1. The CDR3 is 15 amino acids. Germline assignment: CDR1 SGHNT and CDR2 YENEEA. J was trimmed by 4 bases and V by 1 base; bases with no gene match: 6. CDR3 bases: TGTGCCAGCAGCTTAGGACAGGGTCCACGAGAGACCCAGTACTTC. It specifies CASSLGQGPRETQYF.

In DNA form, the CDR3 reads TGTGCCAGCAGCTTATTGCCCGGGACTAGCGGTTCCTACGAGCAGTACTTC. It encodes CASSLLPGTSGSYEQYF. The V and J genes are TRBV11-2 and TRBJ2-7; TRBD2 agrees at 11 bases. V was pared by 2 bases and J by 1 base, with 7 bases of the junction left unmatched. There are 17 residues in the CDR3. Germline V lookup: CDR1 SGHAT, CDR2 FQNNGV.

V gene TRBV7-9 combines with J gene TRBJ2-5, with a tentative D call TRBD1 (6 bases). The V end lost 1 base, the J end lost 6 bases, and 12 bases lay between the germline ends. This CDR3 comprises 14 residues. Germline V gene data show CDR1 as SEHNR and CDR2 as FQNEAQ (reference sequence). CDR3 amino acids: CASSLGGQQKTQYF. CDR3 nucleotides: TGTGCCAGCAGCTTAGGGGGGCAGCAAAAGACCCAGTACTTC.

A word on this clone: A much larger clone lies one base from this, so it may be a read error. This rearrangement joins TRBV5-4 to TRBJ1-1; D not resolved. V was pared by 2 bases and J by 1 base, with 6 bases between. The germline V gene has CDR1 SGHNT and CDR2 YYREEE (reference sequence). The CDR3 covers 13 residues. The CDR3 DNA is TGTGCCAGCAGCTTCCGGGGGAACACTGAAGCTTTCTTT. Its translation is CASSFRGNTEAFF.

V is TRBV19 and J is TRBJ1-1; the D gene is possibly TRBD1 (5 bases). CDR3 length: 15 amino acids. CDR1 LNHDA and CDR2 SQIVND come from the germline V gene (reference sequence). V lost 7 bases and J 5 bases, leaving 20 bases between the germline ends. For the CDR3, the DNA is TGTGCCAGTATGCCGCCGGCGGGGCAATCGACTGAAGCTTTCTTT. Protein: CASMPPAGQSTEAFF.

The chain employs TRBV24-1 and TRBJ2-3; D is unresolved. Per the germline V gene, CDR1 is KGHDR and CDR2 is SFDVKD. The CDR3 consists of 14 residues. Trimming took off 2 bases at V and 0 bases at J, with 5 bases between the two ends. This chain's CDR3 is CATSDSRSTDTQYF. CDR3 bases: TGTGCCACCAGTGATTCACGGAGCACAGATACGCAGTATTTT.

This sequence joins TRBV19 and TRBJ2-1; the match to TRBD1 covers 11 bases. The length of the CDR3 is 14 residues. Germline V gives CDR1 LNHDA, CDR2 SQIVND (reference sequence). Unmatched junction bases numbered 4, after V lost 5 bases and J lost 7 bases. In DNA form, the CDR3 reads TGTGCCAGTAGTTTCGGACAGGGGGCGAATGAGCAGTTCTTC. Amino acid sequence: CASSFGQGANEQFF.

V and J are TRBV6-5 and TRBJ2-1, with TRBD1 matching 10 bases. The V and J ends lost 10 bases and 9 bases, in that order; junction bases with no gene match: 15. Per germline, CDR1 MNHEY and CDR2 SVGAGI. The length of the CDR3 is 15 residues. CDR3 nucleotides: TGTGCCACCCGATGGGACAGGGGTTGGTCTGGTGAGCAGTTCTTC. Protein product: CATRWDRGWSGEQFF.

The DNA of the CDR3 is TGTGCCAGCAGCCAAGGCCCCGGGACTAGCAACCGTAGGGGGCATGAGCAGTTCTTC. Amino acids: CASSQGPGTSNRRGHEQFF. V and J are TRBV3-1 (or the pseudogene TRBV3-2) and TRBJ2-1; TRBD2 aligns across 9 bases. This CDR3 is built from 19 residues. The germline V gene has CDR1 LGHDT and CDR2 YNNKEL (reference sequence). With V trimmed by 1 base and J by 8 bases, 18 bases remained unmatched.

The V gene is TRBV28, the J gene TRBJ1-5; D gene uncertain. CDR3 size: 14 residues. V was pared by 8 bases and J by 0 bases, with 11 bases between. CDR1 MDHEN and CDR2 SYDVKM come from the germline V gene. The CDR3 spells CASVAPNSNQPQHF. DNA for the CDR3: TGTGCCAGCGTTGCCCCTAATAGCAATCAGCCCCAGCATTTT.

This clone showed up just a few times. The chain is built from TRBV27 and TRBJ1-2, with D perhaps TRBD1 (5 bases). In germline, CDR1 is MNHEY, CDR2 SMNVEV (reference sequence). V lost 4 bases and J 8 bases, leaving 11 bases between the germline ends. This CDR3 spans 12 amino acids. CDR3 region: CASSSGPEGYTF. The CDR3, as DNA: TGTGCCAGCAGTTCAGGGCCGGAGGGCTACACCTTC.

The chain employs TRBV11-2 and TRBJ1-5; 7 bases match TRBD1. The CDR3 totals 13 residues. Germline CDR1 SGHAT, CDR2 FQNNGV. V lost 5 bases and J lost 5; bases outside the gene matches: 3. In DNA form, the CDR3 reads TGTGCCAGCAGCCGAGACAGGGATCAGCCCCAGCATTTT. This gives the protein CASSRDRDQPQHF.